What follows are 32 T cell receptor beta chains derived from one specimen sequenced in a study of regulatory T cells in long-lasting Graves disease (dated by TCRdb to the early 2020s). Library preparation employed multiplex PCR. Sequencer: Illumina HiSeq 4000. CDR3 regions were amplified by Arm-PCR with iRepertoire HTBI primers to construct TCR beta libraries. TCRdb reprocessing: public reads trimmed at Q25 with fastp, clones called with MiXCR, in-frame beta chains kept. One record per CDR3 amino acid sequence lists the most common genes and DNA. This sample is represented by a few hundred thousand distinct CDR3 sequences; under 25% of them were singletons. The ten most abundant clones make up more than 13% of the sample. Interpreted using the paper, the time point label stands for: persistent/refractory GD, antithyroid drugs over 5 years with positive TRAb. RNA was extracted from PBMCs in TRIzol for both TCR sequencing and RNA sequencing.

Specimen: peripheral blood mononuclear cells (PBMCs), collected when the disease was refractory, from a patient treated with antithyroid drugs. The receptors stem from a female donor with Graves disease.

This chain uses TRBV12-3 or TRBV12-4 with TRBJ2-1, with a possible D match to TRBD1 (5 bases). The V end was cut by 4 bases, the J end by 6 bases, with 10 bases between. The CDR3 is 13 amino acids. The CDR3 region is CASSSRVVNEQFF. The CDR3 DNA is TGTGCCAGCAGTTCCAGGGTGGTCAATGAGCAGTTCTTC.

This rearrangement joins TRBV4-1 to TRBJ2-7; 9 bases agree with TRBD1. Unmatched junction bases numbered 10, after V lost 7 bases and J lost 6 bases. Germline assignment: CDR1 MGHRA and CDR2 YSYEKL. The CDR3 covers 14 residues. The CDR3 region is CASNPGQGVFEQYF. For the CDR3, the DNA is TGCGCCAGCAATCCGGGACAGGGAGTCTTCGAGCAGTACTTC.

This clonotype was seen ten or more times. This chain joins TRBV5-5 and TRBJ1-4, with a weak D call TRBD1 (6 bases). Germline CDR1 SGHKS, CDR2 YYEKEE (reference sequence). Trimming cost V 5 bases and J 6 bases, with 14 bases left between them. This CDR3 region has 14 residues. The CDR3: CASSLRRGDEKLFF. CDR3 nucleotide sequence: TGTGCCAGCAGTCTCCGAAGGGGGGATGAAAAACTGTTTTTT.

Many counts were recorded for this clonotype. The chain has TRBV2 and TRBJ1-2; possibly TRBD1 for D (6 bases). CDR1 is SNHLY and CDR2 is FYNNEI in the germline V gene. V dropped 6 bases and J dropped 3 bases, with 8 bases sitting between them. This CDR3 has 12 amino acids. The CDR3 is CASRGGDYGYTF. The CDR3 DNA reads TGTGCCAGCAGGGGGGGCGACTATGGCTACACCTTC.

V is TRBV12-3 or TRBV12-4 and J is TRBJ2-7; 11 bases are a match to TRBD2. The CDR3 spans 13 residues. V was clipped by 6 bases and J by 6 bases; unmatched bases: 4. The CDR3 is CASSPTSGTEQYF. The DNA for the CDR3 is TGTGCCAGCAGCCCGACTAGCGGGACCGAGCAGTACTTC.

This clonotype was seen repeatedly, ten times or more. This chain connects TRBV18 to TRBJ1-2; possibly TRBD1 for D (6 bases). Germline assignment: CDR1 KGHSH and CDR2 LQKENI. Between the trimmed V and J ends, which lost 3 bases and 3 bases, there was a span of 11 bases. The CDR3 is made up of 14 amino acids. The CDR3 nucleotides are TGTGCCAGCTCACCTTTGGGGGGCGACTATGGCTACACCTTC. It encodes CASSPLGGDYGYTF.

Only a few counts were recorded for this clonotype. This may be a read error: a much more frequent sequence differs by one nucleotide. The J gene is TRBJ2-7, the V gene TRBV25-1; TRBD1 aligns across 9 bases. The CDR3 has 15 amino acids. CDR1 is MGHDK and CDR2 is SYGVNS in the germline V gene. V lost 1 base to trimming and J lost 3 bases; unmatched junction nucleotides: 4. CDR3 DNA sequence: TGTGCCAGCAGTGAATCCGGGACAGGGTTCTACGAGCAGTACTTC. Its translation: CASSESGTGFYEQYF.

This clonotype occurred many times. CDR3 sequence (DNA): TGTGCCAGCAGGGCGGCAGGCTTGAACACTGAAGCTTTCTTT. Amino acids: CASRAAGLNTEAFF. This chain uses TRBV6-1 with TRBJ1-1; D not resolved. The CDR3 totals 14 residues. Germline V gene lookup returns CDR1 MNHNS and CDR2 SASEGT. Trimming took 6 bases from V and 0 from J, leaving 11 bases between them.

This clonotype has more than one count but fewer than ten. V is TRBV27 and J is TRBJ1-1; D is possibly TRBD1 (5 bases). Trimming removed 5 bases at V and 0 bases at J, with 16 bases between. Germline assignment: CDR1 MNHEY and CDR2 SMNVEV (reference sequence). The CDR3 consists of 16 residues. CDR3 nucleotide sequence: TGTGCCAGCAGTCCCACCGTTGGGGACTTGAACACTGAAGCTTTCTTT. Translated: CASSPTVGDLNTEAFF.

This clonotype was seen ten or more times. V and J are TRBV10-3 and TRBJ1-5; D gene unclear. Looked up from germline, CDR1 is ENHRY and CDR2 is SYGVKD. This CDR3 comprises 12 residues. Trimming shortened V by 3 bases and J by 7 bases, and 7 bases separated the two germline ends. The CDR3 spells CAISDGVQPQHF. As DNA, the CDR3 is TGTGCCATCAGTGATGGGGTCCAGCCCCAGCATTTT.

This clonotype was observed at least ten times. The chain combines TRBV6-1 with TRBJ2-7; D gene ambiguous. The CDR3 has 12 amino acids. Germline V gene sequence: CDR1 MNHNS, CDR2 SASEGT. Trimming cost V 7 bases and J 3 bases, with 10 bases left between them. This CDR3 is CASTARYYEQYF. The CDR3 DNA is TGTGCCAGCACCGCGCGATACTACGAGCAGTACTTC.

Details on this clonotype: A junction boundary mismatches the germline segment, possibly from a read error. This sequence joins TRBV15 and TRBJ2-7, with 7 bases fitting TRBD2. The CDR3 has 17 residues. CDR1 is LNHNV and CDR2 is YYDKDF in the germline V gene (reference sequence). CDR3 DNA: TGTGCCACCAACAGAGATCTGGTCGGGAGGAACTCCTACGAGCAGTACTTC. This gives the protein CATNRDLVGRNSYEQYF.

The chain combines TRBV19 with TRBJ1-5, with D possibly matching TRBD1 (5 bases). Germline V lookup: CDR1 LNHDA, CDR2 SQIVND (reference sequence). V gave up 6 bases and J gave up 0 bases, with 12 bases separating them. The CDR3 covers 15 residues. The CDR3: CASRTDSASNQPQHF. As DNA, the CDR3 is TGTGCCAGTAGGACCGACAGTGCTAGCAATCAGCCCCAGCATTTT.

This chain connects TRBV30 to TRBJ2-7, with D perhaps assigned TRBD1 or TRBD2 (5 bases each). The V gene lost 4 bases and the J gene lost 2 bases, with 9 bases spanning the gap. The CDR3 is made up of 12 amino acids. Per the germline V gene, CDR1 is GTSNPN and CDR2 is SVGIG (reference sequence). CDR3 loop: CAWMGPAYEQYF. DNA for the CDR3: TGTGCCTGGATGGGACCTGCCTACGAGCAGTACTTC.

This clonotype was seen at least ten times. V usage is TRBV27 and J usage is TRBJ1-1; a weak D match, TRBD1 (5 bases). The germline V gene encodes CDR1 MNHEY and CDR2 SMNVEV (reference sequence). The V and J ends lost 9 bases and 0 bases respectively, with 11 bases between them. The CDR3 runs to 13 residues. The CDR3 nucleotides read TGTGCCAGTAATGGGGCGATGAACACTGAAGCTTTCTTT. This encodes CASNGAMNTEAFF.

In this sample, this clonotype turned up many times. The chain couples TRBV27 to TRBJ2-7; possible D gene TRBD2, 5 bases. Trimming pared 6 bases from V and 4 bases from J, leaving 19 bases between. The CDR3 length is 15 residues. Germline V gene sequence: CDR1 MNHEY, CDR2 SMNVEV (reference sequence). CDR3 DNA sequence: TGTGCCAGCAGCCTCGCGGGTCGGGTGGGGTACGAGCAGTACTTC. This codes for CASSLAGRVGYEQYF.

The sample holds many counts of this clonotype. The chain is built from TRBV6-1 and TRBJ2-5; D may be TRBD2 (5 bases). CDR1 is MNHNS and CDR2 is SASEGT in the germline V gene. V was pared by 3 bases and J by 4 bases, with 15 bases between. The CDR3 loop spans 15 amino acids. CDR3 protein: CASSEQAGGRETQYF. CDR3 bases: TGTGCCAGCAGTGAGCAAGCCGGAGGACGAGAGACCCAGTACTTC.

This clonotype was detected only a few times. The V call is TRBV28, the J call TRBJ2-2; 9 bases agree with TRBD1. Germline lookup yields CDR1 MDHEN and CDR2 SYDVKM. With V trimmed by 10 bases and J by 2 bases, 11 bases remained unmatched. The CDR3 is 16 residues long. The CDR3 DNA reads as TGTGCCATACCCTCCGGGACAGGGATAAACACCGGGGAGCTGTTTTTT. It specifies CAIPSGTGINTGELFF. The full variable domain, in which reference TRBV28 and TRBJ2-2 provide the parts outside the CDR3, is DVKVTQSSRYLVKRTGEKVFLECVQDMDHENMFWYRQDPGLGLRLIYFSYDVKMKEKGDIPEGYSVSREKKERFSLILESASTNQTSMYLCAIPSGTGINTGELFFGEGSRLTVL.

This chain links TRBV5-1 with TRBJ1-1; TRBD1 matches 9 bases. This CDR3 is built from 15 residues. Per germline, CDR1 SGHRS and CDR2 YFSETQ. After removal of 4 bases from V and 4 bases from J, the junction contained 8 bases not matched to a gene. The CDR3 coding sequence is TGCGCCAGCAGCCGGGGACAGGGCGGCGGCACTGAAGCTTTCTTT. It is translated as CASSRGQGGGTEAFF.

This clonotype has ten or more counts. The chain carries TRBV5-6 and TRBJ2-7; 10 nucleotides match TRBD1. V lost 2 bases, J lost 5 bases, and 7 bases stayed unmatched. The CDR3 extends over 15 amino acids. Germline lookup yields CDR1 SGHDT and CDR2 YYEEEE. CDR3 in DNA: TGTGCCAGCAGCTTAGTGACAGGGGGCAGGGACGAGCAGTACTTC. This translates into CASSLVTGGRDEQYF.

This chain connects TRBV5-1 to TRBJ2-1, with D perhaps TRBD2 (5 bases). The V gene lost 1 base and the J gene lost 0 bases, with 17 bases spanning the gap. Germline V gene sequence: CDR1 SGHRS, CDR2 YFSETQ. This CDR3 comprises 18 residues. The CDR3, as DNA: TGCGCCAGCAGCTTGTACCCGGTCGAGGGAGCCTCCTACAATGAGCAGTTCTTC. Translating gives CASSLYPVEGASYNEQFF.

A few counts support this clonotype. This sequence joins TRBV5-1 and TRBJ2-3; D is unclear. Germline loops: CDR1 SGHRS, CDR2 YFSETQ. The CDR3 extends over 15 amino acids. V lost 0 bases, J lost 2 bases, and 10 bases lay in between. The CDR3: CASSLGGVSTDTQYF. The CDR3 DNA reads TGCGCCAGCAGCTTGGGGGGTGTGTCCACAGATACGCAGTATTTT.

The genes are TRBV7-9 and TRBJ2-7; D may correspond to TRBD1 or TRBD2 (5 bases each). The CDR3 runs 12 residues. From germline, CDR1 is SEHNR and CDR2 FQNEAQ (reference sequence). Trimming left V 3 bases short and J 7 bases short, with 10 bases between. In nucleotides, the CDR3 is TGTGCCAGCAGCTTTGGGGGTGGGGAGCAGTACTTC. This translates into CASSFGGGEQYF.

Only a few counts were recorded for this clonotype. The chain links TRBV28 to TRBJ2-7; no firm D call. Trimming pared 7 bases from V and 4 bases from J, leaving 14 bases between. Germline CDR1 is MDHEN and CDR2 is SYDVKM. The CDR3 length is 13 residues. CDR3 sequence reads: CASNPPEVYEQYF. The DNA for the CDR3 is TGTGCCAGCAATCCACCTGAGGTTTACGAGCAGTACTTC.

The chain employs TRBV15 and TRBJ1-4; D unclear. Germline values: CDR1 LNHNV, CDR2 YYDKDF (reference sequence). V was cut by 5 bases and J by 5 bases, with 18 bases left in between. The CDR3 has 16 amino acids. The chain's CDR3 is CATSPGRAGGNEKLFF. The CDR3 DNA reads as TGTGCCACCAGCCCCGGGCGAGCCGGCGGGAATGAAAAACTGTTTTTT.

In its sample, this clonotype was seen a few times. CDR3 in DNA: TGTGCCTGGAGTGTGCTAGGGAACGAGCAGTACTTC. As protein: CAWSVLGNEQYF. This chain uses TRBV30 with TRBJ2-7; no clear D. The V gene's germline CDR1 is GTSNPN and CDR2 SVGIG (reference sequence). With 0 bases removed from V and 5 bases from J, the gap between germline ends came to 8 bases. The CDR3 consists of 12 residues.

In this sample, this clonotype turned up many times. The gene calls are TRBV29-1 and TRBJ1-4, with 7 bases matching TRBD1. Trimming cost V 7 bases and J 5 bases; bases outside gene matches: 4. Per germline, CDR1 SQVTM and CDR2 ANQGSEA. The CDR3 covers 12 residues. The CDR3 sequence: CSGMTGNEKLFF. CDR3 nucleotides: TGCAGCGGAATGACAGGGAATGAAAAACTGTTTTTT.

This clonotype was counted ten times or more. CDR3 sequence: CATSDLQRDSYNQPQHF. In DNA, the CDR3 is TGTGCCACCAGTGATTTGCAACGGGACAGCTACAATCAGCCCCAGCATTTT. This chain joins TRBV24-1 and TRBJ1-5; TRBD1 matches 7 bases. Germline assignment: CDR1 KGHDR and CDR2 SFDVKD. Trimming removed 0 bases from V and 3 bases from J; junction bases left unmatched: 7. CDR3 size: 17 residues.

At least ten counts were recorded for this clonotype. The rearrangement links TRBV3-1 to TRBJ1-1; D remains ambiguous. Germline CDR1 and CDR2: LGHDT and YNNKEL (reference sequence). V dropped 1 base and J dropped 7 bases, with 10 bases sitting between them. The CDR3 runs to 13 residues. Here the CDR3 reads CASSQATAYEAFF. In nucleotides, the CDR3 is TGTGCCAGCAGCCAAGCCACAGCCTATGAAGCTTTCTTT.

This clonotype was found many times. The chain has TRBV2 and TRBJ1-1; possible D gene TRBD1, 6 bases. The CDR3 is 14 residues long. Per germline, CDR1 SNHLY and CDR2 FYNNEI. The ends were cut back, 6 bases at V and 0 bases at J, with 11 bases in the middle. Here the CDR3 DNA reads TGTGCCAGCAGACAGGGTTCCATGAACACTGAAGCTTTCTTT. Translating it yields CASRQGSMNTEAFF.

CDR3 region: CASSRYDRAEETQYF. CDR3 DNA: TGCGCCAGCAGCCGCTACGACAGGGCCGAAGAGACCCAGTACTTC. The chain combines TRBV4-1 with TRBJ2-5; 7 bases align to TRBD1. V was pared by 4 bases and J by 3 bases, with 8 bases of the junction left unmatched. CDR1 MGHRA and CDR2 YSYEKL come from the germline V gene. The CDR3 contains 15 residues.

The rearrangement links TRBV6-2 or TRBV6-3 to TRBJ2-5; TRBD2 matches at 11 bases. CDR1 is MNHEY and CDR2 is SVGEGT in the germline V gene. This CDR3 has 17 amino acids. V gave up 5 bases and J gave up 4 bases; unmatched junction bases: 12. CDR3 nucleotides: TGTGCCAGCAGTAAACTAACTAGCGGGAGATTCAGAGAGACCCAGTACTTC. Encoded protein: CASSKLTSGRFRETQYF.